The present T cell receptor (beta chain) was sequenced within a study of response to subunit inactivated influenza vaccine. Study results and limitations: Each seasonal influenza vaccination, the authors suggested, recruits few new T cells.

As to this clonotype: Its target is unknown. The junction shows a germline mismatch at one end, possibly a read error.

A single record per CDR3 protein comes from TCRdb applying MiXCR to the RT-PCR reads. The sample lists 650,000 to 800,000 distinct CDR3 sequences, about 14% occurring once. The material sequenced was PBMCs from blood, taken less than 15 days before vaccination. This receptor was taken from a man aged 50-59 years who received an inactivated influenza vaccine.

This CDR3 reads CASSRAGPYDQYF. Here the CDR3 DNA reads TGTGCCAGCAGCCGGGCAGGCCCCTACGATCAGTACTTC. This chain links TRBV3-1 with TRBJ2-7; unclear D gene. The CDR3 is 13 amino acids. The germline CDR1 and CDR2 sequences are LGHDT and YNNKEL (reference sequence).